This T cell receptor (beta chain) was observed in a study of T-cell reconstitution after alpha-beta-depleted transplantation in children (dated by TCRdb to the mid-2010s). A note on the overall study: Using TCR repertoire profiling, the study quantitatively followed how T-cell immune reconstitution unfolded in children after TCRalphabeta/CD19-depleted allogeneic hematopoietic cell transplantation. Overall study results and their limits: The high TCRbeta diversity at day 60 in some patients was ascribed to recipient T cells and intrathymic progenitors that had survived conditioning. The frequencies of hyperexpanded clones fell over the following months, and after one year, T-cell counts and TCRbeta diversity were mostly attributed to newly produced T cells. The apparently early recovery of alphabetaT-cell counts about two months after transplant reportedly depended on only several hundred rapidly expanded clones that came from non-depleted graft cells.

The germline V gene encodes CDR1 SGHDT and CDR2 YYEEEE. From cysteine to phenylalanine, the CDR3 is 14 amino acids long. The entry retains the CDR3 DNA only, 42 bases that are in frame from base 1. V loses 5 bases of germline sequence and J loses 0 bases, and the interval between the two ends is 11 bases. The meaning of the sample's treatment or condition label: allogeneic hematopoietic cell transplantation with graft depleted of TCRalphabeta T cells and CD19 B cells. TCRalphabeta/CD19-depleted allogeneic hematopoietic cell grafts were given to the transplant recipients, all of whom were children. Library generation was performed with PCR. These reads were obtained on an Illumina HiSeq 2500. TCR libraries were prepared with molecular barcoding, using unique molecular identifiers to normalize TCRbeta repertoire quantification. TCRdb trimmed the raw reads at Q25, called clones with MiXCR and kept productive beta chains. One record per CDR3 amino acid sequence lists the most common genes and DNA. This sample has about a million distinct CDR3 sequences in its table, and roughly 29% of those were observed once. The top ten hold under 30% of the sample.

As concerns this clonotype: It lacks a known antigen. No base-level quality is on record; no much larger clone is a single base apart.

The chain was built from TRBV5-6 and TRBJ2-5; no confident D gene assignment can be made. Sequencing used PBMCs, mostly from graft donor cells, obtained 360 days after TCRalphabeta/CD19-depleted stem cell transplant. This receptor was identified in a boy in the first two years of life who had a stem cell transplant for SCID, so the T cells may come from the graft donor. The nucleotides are TGTGCCAGCAGTCCCCAGGCCTACCAAGAGACCCAGTACTTC. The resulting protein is CASSPQAYQETQYF.